This T cell receptor beta chain was documented in a study of T cells after yellow fever vaccination. CDR1 DFQATT and CDR2 SNEGSKA come from the germline V gene (reference sequence). This CDR3 spans 13 amino acids. V was cut by 6 bases and J by 0 bases, with 9 bases left in between. This clonotype was found many times. TCRdb redid the calling of the 5' RACE reads with MiXCR, one entry per CDR3 protein. In the table there are tens of thousands of distinct CDR3 sequences, approximately 7% of which are singletons. The genes are TRBV20-1 and TRBJ2-1; no reliable D call. This material consisted of CD8+ T cells sorted from PBMCs, taken approximately 47 days after the first yellow fever vaccination. This clonotype originated in a man younger than 30 who received the YFV17D yellow fever vaccine. This CDR3 reads CSARRNSYNEQFF. The CDR3 region has the DNA TGCAGTGCGAGAAGAAACTCCTACAATGAGCAGTTCTTC.